A selection of T cell receptor beta chains follows, all from one sample in a study of T cell repertoires in cytomegalovirus infection. Their recognized antigens are unknown. One entry per CDR3 protein, called by TCRdb with MiXCR from the reads. The repertoire consists of hundreds of thousands of distinct CDR3 sequences, with around 30% occurring once and the leading ten covering about an eighth. The sample consisted of cultured CD8+ T cells from PBMCs, taken from culture after CMV antigen stimulation. These receptors all stem from a human donor in good health (CMV status not recorded). Some clones in this sample may be carry-over from other donors' samples. Both conserved end residues are part of each CDR3. D genes are given only for firm matches. Part of the rows lack a size; the others show once, few, many or a class for expanded clones.

clone_size: many; cdr3_length: 13; j_call: TRBJ2-3; v_call: TRBV2; d_call: .; cdr3_aa: CASSETRTDTQYF; cdr3_nt: TGTGCCAGCAGTGAAACGCGCACAGATACGCAGTATTTT
clone_size: many; cdr3_length: 16; j_call: TRBJ2-1; v_call: TRBV7-2; d_call: TRBD2; cdr3_aa: CASSLVWRGGTNEQFF; cdr3_nt: TGTGCCAGCAGCTTAGTGTGGCGGGGGGGTACCAATGAGCAGTTCTTC
clone_size: few; cdr3_length: 13; j_call: TRBJ2-1; v_call: TRBV4-1; d_call: .; cdr3_aa: CASSLGQGPGQFF; cdr3_nt: TGCGCCAGCAGTCTGGGACAAGGGCCTGGGCAGTTCTTC
clone_size: .; cdr3_length: 14; j_call: TRBJ2-1; v_call: TRBV6-2/TRBV6-3; d_call: .; cdr3_aa: CASIDYNLGSEQFF; cdr3_nt: TGTGCCAGCATTGACTATAATCTGGGGAGTGAGCAGTTCTTC
clone_size: few; cdr3_length: 18; j_call: TRBJ2-6; v_call: TRBV12-3/TRBV12-4; d_call: .; cdr3_aa: CASSPAETYFSGANVLTF; cdr3_nt: TGTGCCAGTTCCCCCGCCGAGACCTATTTCTCTGGGGCCAACGTCCTGACTTTC
clone_size: .; cdr3_length: 11; j_call: TRBJ2-3; v_call: TRBV5-4; d_call: .; cdr3_aa: CATFDSGTQYF; cdr3_nt: TGTGCCACTTTTGACTCGGGTACGCAGTATTTT
clone_size: few; cdr3_length: 16; j_call: TRBJ1-6; v_call: TRBV11-2; d_call: .; cdr3_aa: CASSLWVAQGNSPLHF; cdr3_nt: TGTGCCAGCAGCCTTTGGGTGGCGCAGGGTAATTCACCCCTCCACTTT
clone_size: .; cdr3_length: 12; j_call: TRBJ2-1; v_call: TRBV7-3; d_call: .; cdr3_aa: CASGDPAAEQFF; cdr3_nt: TGTGCCAGTGGAGACCCGGCGGCTGAGCAGTTCTTC
clone_size: few; cdr3_length: 13; j_call: TRBJ2-3; v_call: TRBV5-1; d_call: .; cdr3_aa: CASRGRITDTQYF; cdr3_nt: TGCGCCAGCAGGGGCAGGATCACAGATACGCAGTATTTT
clone_size: many; cdr3_length: 15; j_call: TRBJ1-5; v_call: TRBV20-1; d_call: TRBD1; cdr3_aa: CSASQADRAIQPQHF; cdr3_nt: TGCAGTGCTAGCCAGGCGGACAGGGCTATTCAGCCCCAGCATTTT
clone_size: .; cdr3_length: 15; j_call: TRBJ2-5; v_call: TRBV28; d_call: TRBD2; cdr3_aa: CASSMSISGGETQYF; cdr3_nt: TGTGCCAGCAGTATGTCCATATCGGGGGGGGAGACCCAGTACTTC
clone_size: .; cdr3_length: 14; j_call: TRBJ2-5; v_call: TRBV7-2; d_call: .; cdr3_aa: CASRLQGRGETQYF; cdr3_nt: TGTGCCAGCAGGCTTCAGGGTCGGGGAGAGACCCAGTACTTC
clone_size: .; cdr3_length: 11; j_call: TRBJ2-5; v_call: TRBV25-1; d_call: .; cdr3_aa: CASSDPETQYF; cdr3_nt: TGTGCCAGCAGTGACCCAGAGACCCAGTACTTC
clone_size: many; cdr3_length: 13; j_call: TRBJ1-1; v_call: TRBV7-6; d_call: .; cdr3_aa: CASSLGQPFEAFF; cdr3_nt: TGTGCCAGCAGCTTAGGGCAGCCCTTTGAAGCTTTCTTT
clone_size: .; cdr3_length: 14; j_call: TRBJ2-5; v_call: TRBV10-3; d_call: .; cdr3_aa: CAISESRISETQYF; cdr3_nt: TGTGCCATCAGTGAGTCGAGGATTTCAGAGACCCAGTACTTC
clone_size: .; cdr3_length: 19; j_call: TRBJ2-6; v_call: TRBV2; d_call: TRBD1; cdr3_aa: CASTHLGQGRPSGANVLTF; cdr3_nt: TGTGCCAGCACACACCTCGGACAGGGTCGACCCTCTGGGGCCAACGTCCTGACTTTC
clone_size: few; cdr3_length: 16; j_call: TRBJ1-4; v_call: TRBV6-1; d_call: .; cdr3_aa: CASSLRRGVIDEKLFF; cdr3_nt: TGTGCCAGCAGTCTCCGTAGGGGGGTTATCGATGAAAAACTGTTTTTT
clone_size: .; cdr3_length: 15; j_call: TRBJ1-1; v_call: TRBV6-5; d_call: TRBD1; cdr3_aa: CVSSYRDRGHTEAFF; cdr3_nt: TGTGTCAGCAGTTACCGCGACAGGGGACACACTGAAGCTTTCTTT
clone_size: few; cdr3_length: 17; j_call: TRBJ1-3; v_call: TRBV12-3/TRBV12-4; d_call: .; cdr3_aa: CASMSSLGNEKRNTIYF; cdr3_nt: TGTGCCAGCATGTCTAGCCTTGGGAACGAAAAGCGAAACACCATATATTTT
clone_size: few; cdr3_length: 16; j_call: TRBJ2-2; v_call: TRBV7-2; d_call: TRBD2; cdr3_aa: CASSPFGGGNTGELFF; cdr3_nt: TGTGCCAGCAGCCCCTTCGGCGGGGGGAACACCGGGGAGCTGTTTTTT
clone_size: .; cdr3_length: 15; j_call: TRBJ2-1; v_call: TRBV7-6; d_call: TRBD1; cdr3_aa: CASSSDLGQGHEQFF; cdr3_nt: TGTGCCAGCAGTTCGGACCTCGGACAGGGACATGAGCAGTTCTTC
clone_size: few; cdr3_length: 17; j_call: TRBJ1-4; v_call: TRBV11-2; d_call: .; cdr3_aa: CASSLVGQLPTNEKLFF; cdr3_nt: TGTGCCAGCAGCTTAGTTGGCCAGCTACCAACTAATGAAAAACTGTTTTTT
clone_size: .; cdr3_length: 16; j_call: TRBJ1-1; v_call: TRBV6-1; d_call: TRBD1; cdr3_aa: CASPTGTGGPITEAFF; cdr3_nt: TGTGCCAGCCCAACAGGGACAGGGGGCCCGATTACTGAAGCTTTCTTT
clone_size: few; cdr3_length: 14; j_call: TRBJ1-1; v_call: TRBV27; d_call: .; cdr3_aa: CASSLMVGDTEAFF; cdr3_nt: TGTGCCAGCAGTTTAATGGTCGGAGACACTGAAGCTTTCTTT
clone_size: few; cdr3_length: 11; j_call: TRBJ1-1; v_call: TRBV10-3; d_call: .; cdr3_aa: CAIKLGTEAFF; cdr3_nt: TGTGCCATCAAGCTGGGGACTGAAGCTTTCTTT
clone_size: .; cdr3_length: 13; j_call: TRBJ1-6; v_call: TRBV7-6; d_call: .; cdr3_aa: CASSHRDLSPLHF; cdr3_nt: TGTGCCAGCAGTCACAGGGATTTGTCACCCCTCCACTTT
clone_size: many; cdr3_length: 12; j_call: TRBJ1-1; v_call: TRBV7-2; d_call: .; cdr3_aa: CASSGRNTEAFF; cdr3_nt: TGTGCCAGCAGCGGTAGGAACACTGAAGCTTTCTTT
clone_size: .; cdr3_length: 14; j_call: TRBJ1-4; v_call: TRBV20-1; d_call: .; cdr3_aa: CSASPRDYPEKLFF; cdr3_nt: TGCAGTGCTAGCCCTCGGGATTATCCCGAAAAACTGTTTTTT
clone_size: .; cdr3_length: 14; j_call: TRBJ2-6; v_call: TRBV12-3/TRBV12-4; d_call: .; cdr3_aa: CASRGWSGANVLTF; cdr3_nt: TGTGCCAGCAGAGGGTGGTCTGGGGCCAACGTCCTGACTTTC
clone_size: few; cdr3_length: 14; j_call: TRBJ2-3; v_call: TRBV7-9; d_call: TRBD2; cdr3_aa: CASGGRGGPDTQYF; cdr3_nt: TGTGCCAGCGGAGGGCGGGGGGGCCCCGATACGCAGTATTTT
clone_size: .; cdr3_length: 12; j_call: TRBJ2-3; v_call: TRBV7-9; d_call: .; cdr3_aa: CASSPNVDTQYF; cdr3_nt: TGTGCCAGCAGCCCGAACGTAGATACGCAGTATTTT
clone_size: .; cdr3_length: 11; j_call: TRBJ1-1; v_call: TRBV7-6; d_call: .; cdr3_aa: CASMAGPEAFF; cdr3_nt: TGTGCCAGCATGGCTGGTCCTGAAGCTTTCTTT
clone_size: .; cdr3_length: 12; j_call: TRBJ1-1; v_call: TRBV25-1; d_call: .; cdr3_aa: CASSEDGYRAFF; cdr3_nt: TGTGCCAGCAGTGAAGATGGCTACAGGGCTTTCTTT
clone_size: .; cdr3_length: 12; j_call: TRBJ1-2; v_call: TRBV7-9; d_call: .; cdr3_aa: CASSRDTYGYTF; cdr3_nt: TGTGCCAGCAGCCGGGACACCTATGGCTACACCTTC
clone_size: .; cdr3_length: 15; j_call: TRBJ1-1; v_call: TRBV29-1; d_call: .; cdr3_aa: CSVFDRKGGNTEAFF; cdr3_nt: TGCAGCGTCTTCGACAGGAAAGGTGGGAACACTGAAGCTTTCTTT
clone_size: many; cdr3_length: 14; j_call: TRBJ1-6; v_call: TRBV7-9; d_call: TRBD1; cdr3_aa: CASSSGQDDSPLHF; cdr3_nt: TGTGCCAGCAGCTCGGGACAGGATGATTCACCCCTCCACTTT
clone_size: .; cdr3_length: 15; j_call: TRBJ1-2; v_call: TRBV7-9; d_call: .; cdr3_aa: CASSPGEGSNYGYTF; cdr3_nt: TGTGCCAGCAGCCCAGGTGAAGGATCTAACTATGGCTACACCTTC
clone_size: .; cdr3_length: 17; j_call: TRBJ1-3; v_call: TRBV7-9; d_call: TRBD1; cdr3_aa: CASSFPQRGPSGNTIYF; cdr3_nt: TGTGCCAGCAGCTTCCCCCAGAGGGGGCCCTCTGGAAACACCATATATTTT
clone_size: few; cdr3_length: 17; j_call: TRBJ2-3; v_call: TRBV27; d_call: TRBD2; cdr3_aa: CASSLRLAGLLEDTQYF; cdr3_nt: TGTGCCAGCAGTTTGAGACTAGCGGGCCTTCTGGAAGATACGCAGTATTTT
clone_size: .; cdr3_length: 15; j_call: TRBJ2-2; v_call: TRBV29-1; d_call: .; cdr3_aa: CSVDPMEANTGELFF; cdr3_nt: TGCAGCGTTGACCCCATGGAAGCGAACACCGGGGAGCTGTTTTTT
clone_size: few; cdr3_length: 11; j_call: TRBJ1-1; v_call: TRBV6-2/TRBV6-3; d_call: .; cdr3_aa: CAARWNTEAFF; cdr3_nt: TGTGCCGCACGCTGGAACACTGAAGCTTTCTTT
clone_size: few; cdr3_length: 15; j_call: TRBJ2-3; v_call: TRBV7-4; d_call: TRBD2; cdr3_aa: CASSGQSGGEDTQYF; cdr3_nt: TGTGCCAGCAGCGGGCAAAGCGGGGGGGAAGATACGCAGTATTTT
clone_size: many; cdr3_length: 15; j_call: TRBJ2-1; v_call: TRBV7-6; d_call: .; cdr3_aa: CASSLVEGLGDEQFF; cdr3_nt: TGTGCCAGCAGCTTAGTAGAAGGACTCGGCGATGAGCAGTTCTTC
clone_size: .; cdr3_length: 15; j_call: TRBJ2-2; v_call: TRBV20-1; d_call: TRBD1; cdr3_aa: CSAREQGAYTGELFF; cdr3_nt: TGCAGTGCTAGAGAGCAGGGGGCATACACCGGGGAGCTGTTTTTT
clone_size: .; cdr3_length: 13; j_call: TRBJ1-6; v_call: TRBV11-2; d_call: .; cdr3_aa: CASSLRDGSPLHF; cdr3_nt: TGTGCCAGCAGCTTAAGAGATGGTTCACCCCTCCACTTT
clone_size: .; cdr3_length: 14; j_call: TRBJ1-2; v_call: TRBV6-6; d_call: .; cdr3_aa: CASSYSAPRGGYTF; cdr3_nt: TGTGCCAGCAGTTACTCGGCCCCCAGGGGCGGCTACACCTTC
clone_size: .; cdr3_length: 16; j_call: TRBJ1-2; v_call: TRBV5-4; d_call: TRBD1; cdr3_aa: CASSLALVDREYGYTF; cdr3_nt: TGTGCCAGCAGCTTGGCCCTTGTGGACAGGGAATATGGCTACACCTTC
clone_size: .; cdr3_length: 16; j_call: TRBJ2-1; v_call: TRBV27; d_call: .; cdr3_aa: CASSLSSGWAYNEQFF; cdr3_nt: TGTGCCAGCAGTTTATCCAGCGGGTGGGCCTACAATGAGCAGTTCTTC
clone_size: .; cdr3_length: 13; j_call: TRBJ2-7; v_call: TRBV27; d_call: .; cdr3_aa: CASSLSARGEQYF; cdr3_nt: TGTGCCAGCAGTTTATCTGCTAGGGGAGAGCAGTACTTC
clone_size: .; cdr3_length: 15; j_call: TRBJ2-7; v_call: TRBV4-1; d_call: TRBD2; cdr3_aa: CASSPMTGGAYEQYF; cdr3_nt: TGCGCCAGCAGCCCTATGACCGGGGGGGCCTACGAGCAGTACTTC
clone_size: .; cdr3_length: 11; j_call: TRBJ2-1; v_call: TRBV5-1; d_call: .; cdr3_aa: CASSPGTFWFF; cdr3_nt: TGCGCCAGCAGCCCCGGGACCTTTTGGTTCTTC
clone_size: .; cdr3_length: 15; j_call: TRBJ2-3; v_call: TRBV27; d_call: TRBD1; cdr3_aa: CASSWRTGGVDTQYF; cdr3_nt: TGTGCCAGCAGTTGGAGGACAGGGGGCGTAGATACGCAGTATTTT
clone_size: once; cdr3_length: 15; j_call: TRBJ2-2; v_call: TRBV12-5; d_call: .; cdr3_aa: CASGDRDGNTGELFF; cdr3_nt: TGTGCTAGTGGAGACCGGGACGGAAACACCGGGGAGCTGTTTTTT
clone_size: .; cdr3_length: 15; j_call: TRBJ2-2; v_call: TRBV27; d_call: .; cdr3_aa: CASSLIGGVSGELFF; cdr3_nt: TGTGCCAGCAGTTTAATAGGAGGGGTATCCGGGGAGCTGTTTTTT
clone_size: .; cdr3_length: 15; j_call: TRBJ1-1; v_call: TRBV2; d_call: .; cdr3_aa: CASSEADSWGTEAFF; cdr3_nt: TGTGCCAGCAGTGAAGCGGACAGTTGGGGCACTGAAGCTTTCTTT